This T cell receptor beta chain derives from a study of early T cells in non-severe SARS-CoV-2 infection. From the 5' RACE reads, TCRdb called clonotypes with MiXCR, one entry per CDR3 protein. The profile shows about 76,000 distinct CDR3 sequences, around 15% of them singletons. The germline V gene encodes CDR1 LGHDT and CDR2 YNNKEL (reference sequence). V gave up 4 bases and J gave up 0 bases, with 19 bases separating them. The CDR3 totals 19 residues. This clonotype was seen a few times. The clonotype was recovered from an adult who was a healthcare worker with PCR-confirmed SARS-CoV-2 infection or an uninfected control (not recorded which). The sample was whole blood. This chain uses TRBV3-1 with TRBJ2-6, with D tentatively TRBD1 (5 bases). CDR3 region: CASSPPDSWFLSGANVLTF. CDR3 DNA: TGTGCCAGCAGCCCCCCCGACAGTTGGTTCCTCTCTGGGGCCAACGTCCTGACTTTC. Full variable domain (rest looked up from reference TRBV3-1 and TRBJ2-6): DTAVSQTPKYLVTQMGNDKSIKCEQNLGHDTMYWYKQDSKKFLKIMFSYNNKELIINETVPNRFSPKSPDKAHLNLHINSLELGDSAVYFCASSPPDSWFLSGANVLTFGAGSRLTVL.